The 9 T cell receptor beta chains listed next were all sequenced from one sample in a study of tumor T cells in aggressive B-cell lymphoma. Assay: immunoSEQ multiplex PCR; the TCRdb copy retains only in-frame clones and omits some. Of 2,000 or so clones in the sample, 80% to 90% are singletons; the top ten hold around a tenth. Sequencing was performed on tumor tissue. The source is an adult with diffuse large B cell lymphoma.

This clone was recorded a few times. The chain carries TRBV21-1 and TRBJ1-5. TRBV21-1 is assigned pseudogene status. This CDR3 region has 17 residues. The CDR3 loop is CASSWSILHWHHQPQHF. In DNA, the CDR3 is TGTGCCAGCAGTTGGTCTATACTACATTGGCATCATCAGCCCCAGCATTTT.

This chain links TRBV9 with TRBJ2-1; 9 bases map to TRBD1. The ends lost 2 bases at V and 6 bases at J; junction bases unmatched: 6. In germline, CDR1 is SGDLS, CDR2 YYNGEE. The CDR3 is 15 residues long. CDR3 bases: TGTGCCAGCAGCGTCGGTATGGGACAGGGCAATGAGCAGTTCTTC. This sequence encodes CASSVGMGQGNEQFF.

This clone showed up just once. Different DNA sequences within this sample yield the same CDR3. The rearrangement uses TRBV15 and TRBJ1-5; 8 nucleotides match TRBD1. CDR3 length equals 16 residues. CDR1 is LNHNV and CDR2 is YYDKDF in the germline V gene (reference sequence). The J segment lost 6 bases and the V segment lost 0 bases, leaving 7 bases of the junction unmatched. The CDR3 nucleotides are TGTGCCACCAGCAGAGATCAGGGGGCGAGTTCTCAGCCCCAGCATTTT. Encoded protein: CATSRDQGASSQPQHF. Together with reference TRBV15 and TRBJ1-5, the CDR3 gives the full variable domain: DAMVIQNPRYQVTQFGKPVTLSCSQTLNHNVMYWYQQKSSQAPKLLFHYYDKDFNNEADTPDNFQSRRPNTSFCFLDIRSPGLGDTAMYLCATSRDQGASSQPQHFGDGTRLSIL.

The count of this clone is one. The gene calls are TRBV28 and TRBJ1-5, with D possibly TRBD1 on 5 matching bases. V was trimmed by 1 base and J by 4 bases, leaving 8 bases between them. Per germline, CDR1 MDHEN and CDR2 SYDVKM. This CDR3 is built from 14 residues. DNA for the CDR3: TGTGCCAGCAGTTTATCTGACAGTAATCAGCCCCAGCATTTT. Translation: CASSLSDSNQPQHF. Supplemented by reference TRBV28 and TRBJ1-5, the full variable domain reads DVKVTQSSRYLVKRTGEKVFLECVQDMDHENMFWYRQDPGLGLRLIYFSYDVKMKEKGDIPEGYSVSREKKERFSLILESASTNQTSMYLCASSLSDSNQPQHFGDGTRLSIL.

The chain uses TRBV5-8 and TRBJ2-5; 13 bases are a match to TRBD2. This CDR3 is built from 19 residues. The germline V gene has CDR1 SGHTS and CDR2 YDEGEE. Germline trimming cut 5 bases from V and 3 bases from J; bases unmatched to any gene: 16. In DNA form, the CDR3 reads TGTGCCAGCAGTTCCTGGACTAGCGGGGGCTTACCTCCTGAAGAGACCCAGTACTTC. Its translation: CASSSWTSGGLPPEETQYF.

This chain connects TRBV6-1 to TRBJ1-4; D may be TRBD1 (5 bases). Germline-derived CDR1 and CDR2 are MNHNS and SASEGT. This CDR3 is built from 19 residues. V lost 4 bases and J lost 0, with 21 bases in between. The CDR3 loop reads CASSVSLTAQPSTNEKLFF. The CDR3 nucleotides are TGTGCCAGCAGTGTATCCTTGACAGCTCAGCCTTCAACTAATGAAAAACTGTTTTTT.

The V and J genes are TRBV14 and TRBJ2-7; 12 bases agree with TRBD1. With V trimmed by 4 bases and J by 5 bases, 12 bases remained unmatched. The germline V gene has CDR1 SGHDN and CDR2 FVKESK. The CDR3 consists of 17 residues. The CDR3: CASSRRDRGQGRNEQYF. CDR3 bases: TGTGCCAGCAGCCGCCGGGACAGGGGGCAAGGTCGGAACGAGCAGTACTTC.

This clone was observed a few times. The chain recombines TRBV9 with TRBJ2-2, with TRBD2 matching 7 bases. V lost 1 base, J lost 6 bases, and 6 bases stayed unmatched. This CDR3 has 15 residues. Germline V gene lookup returns CDR1 SGDLS and CDR2 YYNGEE. The CDR3 region has the DNA TGTGCCAGCAGCGTATCTCGGGGGAGGGCCGGGGAGCTGTTTTTT. This sequence encodes CASSVSRGRAGELFF.

The V gene is TRBV28, the J gene TRBJ1-2, with 8 bases fitting TRBD1. Germline CDR1 is MDHEN and CDR2 is SYDVKM. The CDR3 loop spans 17 amino acids. Trimming at V came to 0 bases and at J to 4 bases, leaving 10 bases not matched to a gene. The DNA of the CDR3 is TGTGCCAGCAGTTTATGGGCAGGGGGCGCGTACGGCTATGGCTACACCTTC. Translation gives CASSLWAGGAYGYGYTF.